Shown below are 30 T cell receptor beta chains from a single sample sequenced in a study of tissue T cells after allogeneic stem cell transplantation. Clones were sequenced by immunoSEQ multiplex PCR, and TCRdb holds only the in-frame ones, with some missing. The data contain 20,000 to 25,000 clones, approximately 69% of them singletons. Sequencing was performed on blood. The receptors here all came from a female BALB/c mouse in good health. MHC haplotype: H2-d.

Worth noting for this clone: Mouse gene names apply. The read gets to within 1 residue of the CDR3 end, and the germline J gene fills in the rest. Other DNA sequences in the sample encode the same CDR3. The chain combines TRBV13-1 with TRBJ1-1, with D tentatively TRBD1 (5 bases). Trimming stripped 1 base from V and 0 bases from J, with 7 bases between. Germline V gives CDR1 NSHNY, CDR2 SYGAGN. This CDR3 is built from 14 residues. Partial CDR3 DNA: TGTGCCAGCAGTGATCGGGGGGCAAACACAGAAGTCTTC. It encodes CASSDRGANTEVF. Given in full, the CDR3 is CASSDRGANTEVFF.

As concerns this clone: Gene names are mouse gene names. The CDR3 end falls 1 residue outside the read, so it is completed with the germline J gene. The rearrangement joins TRBV31 to TRBJ2-4; TRBD2 matches 11 bases. The CDR3 spans 15 residues. Germline assignment: CDR1 GKSSPN and CDR2 SITVG. V lost 3 bases and J lost 1; bases outside the gene matches: 3. CDR3 region: CAWSQGLGGQNTLYF. The DNA read from the CDR3 is TGTGCCTGGAGCCAGGGACTGGGGGGTCAAAACACCTTGTAC.

As for this clone: Each gene name is a mouse one. The CDR3 end lies 1 residue beyond the end of the read and is filled in from the germline J gene. The chain couples TRBV17 to TRBJ2-1; 7 bases match TRBD2. Germline lookup yields CDR1 MNHDT and CDR2 YYDKIL. The CDR3 consists of 16 residues. Losses at the gene ends were 1 base for V and 0 bases for J; bases not matched to a gene: 3. The CDR3 bases that were read are TGTGCTAGCAGTAGAGGACTGGGTTATAACTATGCTGAGCAGTTC. Translated: CASSRGLGYNYAEQF. The complete CDR3 reads CASSRGLGYNYAEQFF.

A word on this clone: Mouse germline and gene names are used. The read halts 1 residue ahead of the CDR3 end, with the missing end drawn from the germline J gene. J is TRBJ2-5 and V is TRBV13-3; the D gene could be TRBD1 or TRBD2 (5 bases each). This CDR3 has 12 residues. With 7 bases removed from V and 1 base from J, the gap between germline ends came to 7 bases. The germline V gene has CDR1 NNHDY and CDR2 SYVADS. CDR3 bases read: TGTGCCAGCGGGGCAGACCAAGACACCCAGTAC. It translates to CASGADQDTQY. The complete CDR3 sequence is CASGADQDTQYF.

Points on this clone: Genes and germline come from the mouse. The sequence runs out 1 residue before the end of the CDR3; the remainder is reconstructed from the germline J gene. This rearrangement joins TRBV31 to TRBJ1-3; perhaps TRBD1 as D (6 bases). This CDR3 comprises 14 residues. Trimming took off 0 bases at V and 2 bases at J, with 8 bases between the two ends. Per germline, CDR1 GKSSPN and CDR2 SITVG. The CDR3 bases that were read are TGTGCCTGGAGTCTAAAGGGGGCTGGAAATACGCTCTAT. Protein product: CAWSLKGAGNTLY. Given in full, the CDR3 is CAWSLKGAGNTLYF.

Concerning this clone: Any gene name here is a mouse gene name. The CDR3 end is not reached by the read, which stops 1 residue before it; the germline J gene fills it in. The chain recombines TRBV4 with TRBJ2-5; 9 nucleotides agree with TRBD2. Looked up from germline, CDR1 is LGHDT and CDR2 is YNNKQL (reference sequence). CDR3 length equals 14 residues. After removal of 3 bases from V and 3 bases from J, the junction contained 1 base not matched to a gene. This CDR3 reads CASSYLGGQDTQYF. CDR3 bases read: TGTGCCAGCAGCTATCTGGGGGGGCAAGACACCCAGTAC. Together with reference TRBV4 and TRBJ2-5, the CDR3 gives the full variable domain: ETAVFQTPNYHVTQVGNEVSFNCKQTLGHDTMYWYKQDSKKLLKIMFSYNNKQLIVNETVPRRFSPQSSDKAHLNLRIKSVEPEDSAVYLCASSYLGGQDTQYFGPGTRLLVL.

A word on this clone: The genes are named according to mouse. The read comes to an end 1 residue before the CDR3 does, leaving the germline J gene to fill in the end. The chain is built from TRBV13-1 and TRBJ2-5; D is unresolved. Looked up from germline, CDR1 is NSHNY and CDR2 is SYGAGN. This CDR3 has 10 residues. V was cut by 0 bases and J by 7 bases, with 0 bases left in between. The CDR3 loop reads CASSDDTQYF. CDR3 DNA, as far as it was read: TGTGCCAGCAGTGATGACACCCAGTAC.

As for this clone: All gene names here are mouse names. The CDR3 end is not reached by the read, which stops 1 residue before it; the germline J gene fills it in. This chain connects TRBV4 to TRBJ2-5; 12 nucleotides match TRBD2. Germline loops: CDR1 LGHDT, CDR2 YNNKQL (reference sequence). Trimming removed 5 bases from V and 7 bases from J; junction bases left unmatched: 4. The CDR3 totals 14 residues. The sequenced part of the CDR3 DNA is TGTGCCAGCAGCCGGGACTGGGGGGAGCACACCCAGTAC. Its protein is CASSRDWGEHTQY. In full, the CDR3 is CASSRDWGEHTQYF.

Regarding this clone: The germline and genes are mouse ones. The read stops 1 residue short of the end of the CDR3; the missing end is completed from the germline J gene. V is TRBV13-3 and J is TRBJ2-3; D unresolved. V lost 3 bases and J 1 base, leaving 0 bases between the germline ends. CDR1 is NNHDY and CDR2 is SYVADS in the germline V gene. The CDR3 is 11 amino acids. CDR3: CASSGAETLYF. The part of the CDR3 DNA that was read is TGTGCCAGCAGTGGTGCAGAAACGCTGTAT.

This clone was observed a handful of times. The genes are named according to mouse. Read data end 1 residue before the CDR3 end; the end is taken from the germline J gene. The rearrangement links TRBV19 to TRBJ1-3, with D unresolved. The CDR3 contains 14 residues. The V gene lost 0 bases and the J gene lost 3 bases, with 7 bases spanning the gap. Germline CDR1 FNHDT, CDR2 SITEND (reference sequence). This CDR3 reads CASSIVEYGNTLYF. The part of the CDR3 DNA that was read is TGTGCCAGCAGTATAGTGGAGTATGGAAATACGCTCTAT. Full variable domain (outside the CDR3, taken from reference TRBV19 and TRBJ1-3): GGIITQTPKFLIGQEGQKLTLKCQQNFNHDTMYWYRQDSGKGLRLIYYSITENDLQKGDLSEGYDASREKKSSFSLTVTSAQKNEMAVFLCASSIVEYGNTLYFGEGSRLIVV.

With regard to this clone: Genes and germline are mouse. The read ends 1 residue shy of where the CDR3 ends; the end is completed using the germline J gene. The chain links TRBV17 to TRBJ2-7; 9 nucleotides align to TRBD2. V lost 4 bases, J lost 3 bases, and 4 bases stayed unmatched. The CDR3 spans 14 residues. Germline V gives CDR1 MNHDT, CDR2 YYDKIL. The part of the CDR3 DNA that was read is TGTGCTAGCAGTAAGGGCTGGGGGGGCTATGAACAGTAC. As protein: CASSKGWGGYEQY. The entire CDR3 reads CASSKGWGGYEQYF. Full variable domain (rest looked up from reference TRBV17 and TRBJ2-7): DTTVKQNPRYKLARVGKPVNLICSQTMNHDTMYWYQKKPNQAPKLLLFYYDKILNREADTFEKFQSSRPNNSFCSLYIGSAGLEYSAMYLCASSKGWGGYEQYFGPGTRLTVL.

This clone was counted a few times. Each gene name is a mouse one. The missing CDR3 end, 1 residue past where the read stops, is filled in from the germline J gene. The chain is built from TRBV4 and TRBJ1-6; TRBD1 matches 9 bases. TRBJ1-6 is annotated as an ORF whose role is uncertain. CDR3 length: 15 residues. The V segment lost 4 bases and the J segment 5 bases; nucleotides outside the gene matches: 3. Germline V gene sequence: CDR1 LGHDT, CDR2 YNNKQL (reference sequence). The DNA read from the CDR3 is TGTGCCAGCAGCTTGACAGGGGGGAATAATTCGCCCCTCTAC. Its translation is CASSLTGGNNSPLY. The CDR3 in full is CASSLTGGNNSPLYF.

In regard to this clone: The germline and genes are mouse ones. The CDR3 goes on 1 residue after the read ends, and that part is filled in from the germline J gene. J is TRBJ2-3 and V is TRBV13-2, with D perhaps matching TRBD1 (5 bases). The CDR3 is 13 residues long. The V gene's germline CDR1 is NNHNN and CDR2 SYGAGS (reference sequence). The V and J ends lost 3 bases and 2 bases respectively, with 7 bases between them. The CDR3 DNA, read in part, is TGTGCCAGCGGTGGCAGGGTTGCAGAAACGCTGTAT. Protein sequence: CASGGRVAETLY. The entire CDR3 protein reads CASGGRVAETLYF.

To note about this clone: The gene names given are mouse names. The sequenced fragment ends 1 residue before the CDR3 boundary, so the rest is inferred from the germline J gene. The J gene is TRBJ2-7, the V gene TRBV30, with D tentatively TRBD1 (6 bases). Trimming left V 3 bases short and J 0 bases short, with 15 bases between. The CDR3 runs 15 residues. The germline gives CDR1 SQVVS, CDR2 ANEGSEA. CDR3 loop: CSSRIPRDISYEQYF. CDR3 bases read: TGTAGTTCTAGGATTCCCCGGGACATCTCCTATGAACAGTAC.

This clone was seen once. Each gene name is a mouse one. The read comes to an end 1 residue before the CDR3 does, leaving the germline J gene to fill in the end. The chain joins TRBV19 to TRBJ2-5; TRBD2 agrees at 9 bases. The CDR3 sequence is 14 residues long. Germline V gene data show CDR1 as FNHDT and CDR2 as SITEND (reference sequence). The V and J ends lost 6 bases and 3 bases, in that order; junction bases with no gene match: 5. CDR3 in amino acids: CASTPLGGQDTQYF. CDR3 DNA, as far as it was read: TGTGCCAGCACCCCACTGGGGGGACAAGACACCCAGTAC.

This clone has just one count. Germline and junction disagree at one end, which may indicate a read error. Genes and germline come from the mouse. Sequencing ends 1 residue short of the CDR3 end; the germline J gene provides the rest. This chain uses TRBV13-2 with TRBJ2-1; tentative D call: TRBD2 (7 bases). From germline, CDR1 is NNHNN and CDR2 SYGAGS (reference sequence). The CDR3 is 16 amino acids. CDR3 bases read: TGTGCCAGCAGTGAAAGGAGGGGGGCCAACTATGCTGAGCAGTTC. As protein: CASSERRGANYAEQF. The whole CDR3 protein is CASSERRGANYAEQFF.

To note about this clone: Gene names and germline match the mouse. The CDR3 goes on 1 residue after the read ends, and that part is filled in from the germline J gene. The chain employs TRBV13-1 and TRBJ1-2, with D maybe TRBD1 (5 bases). This CDR3 is built from 14 residues. The V end was cut by 2 bases, the J end by 1 base, with 9 bases between. Per germline, CDR1 NSHNY and CDR2 SYGAGN. CDR3 DNA, as far as it was read: TGTGCCAGCAGTGACGCGGACAAAAACTCCGACTACACC. Translating gives CASSDADKNSDYT. The whole CDR3 sequence reads CASSDADKNSDYTF.

In regard to this clone: Gene names are mouse gene names. Read sequence stops 1 residue before the CDR3 end, and the germline J gene provides the missing end. The rearrangement links TRBV13-2 to TRBJ2-5; TRBD1 might be the D (5 bases). V was cut by 3 bases and J by 1 base, with 9 bases left in between. Germline CDR1 is NNHNN and CDR2 is SYGAGS (reference sequence). The CDR3 loop spans 14 amino acids. The covered CDR3 bases are TGTGCCAGCGGTGGAGACAGCTACCAAGACACCCAGTAC. Translation: CASGGDSYQDTQY. The complete CDR3 reads CASGGDSYQDTQYF.

In the case of this clone: The gene names here belong to mouse. The read gets to within 1 residue of the CDR3 end, and the germline J gene fills in the rest. The same CDR3 can be traced to other DNA sequences in this sample. The chain joins TRBV5 to TRBJ2-3; 9 bases match TRBD1. Germline V gene lookup returns CDR1 LGHNA and CDR2 YNLKQL (reference sequence). The J segment lost 3 bases and the V segment lost 2 bases, leaving 0 bases of the junction unmatched. This CDR3 region has 14 residues. The CDR3 loop is CASSQTGGAETLYF. The part of the CDR3 DNA that was read is TGTGCCAGCAGCCAAACAGGGGGCGCAGAAACGCTGTAT.

For this clone: Mouse germline and gene names are used. The read is 1 residue too short to cover the CDR3 end, so that end is filled in from the germline J gene. V usage is TRBV1 and J usage is TRBJ1-4; possible D gene TRBD1, 5 bases. The germline V and J ends were trimmed by 4 bases and 5 bases, with 8 bases remaining between them. From germline, CDR1 is NSQYPW and CDR2 LRSPGD (reference sequence). This CDR3 comprises 13 residues. The CDR3 DNA, read in part, is TGCACCTGCAGTGGCAGGGAGAACGAAAGATTATTT. Translation gives CTCSGRENERLF. The whole CDR3 is CTCSGRENERLFF.

Concerning this clone itself: Mouse gene names and germline throughout. The sequenced fragment ends 1 residue before the CDR3 boundary, so the rest is inferred from the germline J gene. The chain recombines TRBV19 with TRBJ1-6, with 11 nucleotides matching TRBD1. TRBJ1-6 is placed among ORFs of uncertain function. With 3 bases clipped from V and 7 bases from J, the junction kept 0 bases outside the gene matches. Per germline, CDR1 FNHDT and CDR2 SITEND (reference sequence). The length of the CDR3 is 14 residues. The CDR3 bases that were read are TGTGCCAGCAGTAGGACAGGGGGCAATTCGCCCCTCTAC. Amino acid sequence: CASSRTGGNSPLY. The whole CDR3 sequence is CASSRTGGNSPLYF.

This clone was counted between two and nine times. The listed genes are named as in mouse. The CDR3 extends 1 residue past the end of the read, so its final part is completed from the germline J gene. The chain links TRBV13-2 to TRBJ1-3; D gene uncertain. Trimming stripped 0 bases from V and 0 bases from J, with 4 bases between. The CDR3 runs to 14 residues. Germline V gene data show CDR1 as NNHNN and CDR2 as SYGAGS (reference sequence). The sequenced CDR3 bases are TGTGCCAGCGGTGATGCTTATTCTGGAAATACGCTCTAT. Protein sequence: CASGDAYSGNTLY. The full CDR3 is CASGDAYSGNTLYF.

A note on this clone: Gene names are the mouse ones. The CDR3 end falls 1 residue outside the read, so it is completed with the germline J gene. V gene TRBV20 combines with J gene TRBJ2-5, with 8 bases identical to TRBD1. Germline V gene sequence: CDR1 GFQATS, CDR2 STVNSAI. V was clipped by 4 bases and J by 6 bases; unmatched bases: 3. The CDR3 sequence is 12 residues long. The sequenced CDR3 bases are TGTGGTGCTATCCGGGACAGGGACACCCAGTAC. Protein product: CGAIRDRDTQY. From start to end, the CDR3 is CGAIRDRDTQYF.

A remark on this clone: The gene names here belong to mouse. From the germline J gene comes the end of the CDR3, since the read stops 1 residue before it. V and J are TRBV14 and TRBJ2-2, with D uncertain. The CDR3 consists of 14 residues. The V end lost 1 base, the J end lost 0 bases, and 4 bases lay between the germline ends. Germline V lookup: CDR1 SGHDT, CDR2 FRDEAV. CDR3 loop: CASSFGANTGQLYF. Partial CDR3 DNA: TGTGCCAGCAGTTTCGGGGCAAACACCGGGCAGCTCTAC.

This clone was recorded a few times. Gene and germline names: mouse. The sequenced CDR3 bases are TGTGCCTGGAGCCAGGGGGCGCTTGAACAGTAC. This encodes CAWSQGALEQY. The full CDR3 protein is CAWSQGALEQYF. The V and J genes are TRBV31 and TRBJ2-7; 8 nucleotides align to TRBD1. The CDR3 extends 1 residue past the end of the read, so its final part is completed from the germline J gene. The CDR3 extends over 12 amino acids. The germline V gene encodes CDR1 GKSSPN and CDR2 SITVG. With 3 bases clipped from V and 6 bases from J, the junction kept 4 bases outside the gene matches.

This clone was observed a handful of times. Mouse gene names and germline throughout. The read comes to an end 1 residue before the CDR3 does, leaving the germline J gene to fill in the end. The genes are TRBV19 and TRBJ2-7; TRBD1 is a possible D gene (6 bases). Germline-derived CDR1 and CDR2 are FNHDT and SITEND (reference sequence). The CDR3 is made up of 14 amino acids. V shed 2 bases and J shed 1 base, with 10 bases lying between them. The sequenced CDR3 bases are TGTGCCAGCAGTATGGTGCAGGGGTCCTATGAACAGTAC. It encodes CASSMVQGSYEQY. The whole CDR3 sequence is CASSMVQGSYEQYF.

About this clone: The germline and genes are mouse ones. The CDR3 end is not reached by the read, which stops 1 residue before it; the germline J gene fills it in. The V gene is TRBV19, the J gene TRBJ2-7; no firm D call. This CDR3 has 12 residues. Germline loops: CDR1 FNHDT, CDR2 SITEND (reference sequence). Trimming left V 5 bases short and J 7 bases short, with 13 bases between. The CDR3 loop is CASSPQGREQYF. The sequenced part of the CDR3 DNA is TGTGCCAGCAGCCCCCAAGGGCGGGAACAGTAC. Filled out from reference TRBV19 and TRBJ2-7, the complete variable domain reads GGIITQTPKFLIGQEGQKLTLKCQQNFNHDTMYWYRQDSGKGLRLIYYSITENDLQKGDLSEGYDASREKKSSFSLTVTSAQKNEMAVFLCASSPQGREQYFGPGTRLTVL.

With regard to this clone: Mouse gene names and germline throughout. Read sequence stops 1 residue before the CDR3 end, and the germline J gene provides the missing end. The J gene is TRBJ1-4, the V gene TRBV20, with D hard to call. The length of the CDR3 is 15 residues. Trimming stripped 0 bases from V and 0 bases from J, with 8 bases between. Germline V gives CDR1 GFQATS, CDR2 STVNSAI. The CDR3 protein is CGARDPAVSNERLFF. The sequenced part of the CDR3 DNA is TGTGGTGCTAGGGATCCCGCGGTTTCCAACGAAAGATTATTT.

This clone was seen more than once but under ten times. Any gene name here is a mouse gene name. Read coverage stops 1 residue before the CDR3 terminus; the germline J gene supplies the remainder. Other nucleotide sequences from this sample produce the same CDR3. The rearrangement joins TRBV5 to TRBJ2-5; D gene ambiguous. This CDR3 has 15 residues. Germline CDR1 is LGHNA and CDR2 is YNLKQL (reference sequence). V lost 0 bases, J lost 0 bases, and 7 bases lay in between. Incomplete CDR3 DNA: TGTGCCAGCAGCCAAGACGGCAGTAACCAAGACACCCAGTAC. Encoded protein: CASSQDGSNQDTQY. The full-length CDR3 reads as CASSQDGSNQDTQYF.

A note on this clone: Gene and germline names: mouse. The read halts 1 residue ahead of the CDR3 end, with the missing end drawn from the germline J gene. The gene calls are TRBV13-2 and TRBJ1-6; D uncertain. TRBJ1-6 is filed as an ORF, its function uncertain. V lost 0 bases, J lost 3 bases, and 7 bases lay in between. The CDR3 runs to 15 residues. Germline CDR1 reads NNHNN; CDR2 reads SYGAGS (reference sequence). CDR3 sequence reads: CASGDADNYNSPLYF. The DNA read from the CDR3 is TGTGCCAGCGGTGATGCAGACAACTATAATTCGCCCCTCTAC.